These 28 T cell receptor beta chains came from one sample sequenced in a study of early T cells in non-severe SARS-CoV-2 infection. Each CDR3 protein is one row after TCRdb ran MiXCR on the 5' RACE reads. Among 25,000 to 30,000 distinct CDR3 sequences listed, 4.4% were seen once. Sequences were obtained from whole blood. These receptors came from an adult who was a healthcare worker with PCR-confirmed SARS-CoV-2 infection or an uninfected control (not recorded which).

This clonotype was seen ten or more times. V and J are TRBV19 and TRBJ2-3; D unclear. CDR3 size: 12 residues. V lost 5 bases to trimming and J lost 2 bases, with 5 bases between them. Germline CDR1 is LNHDA and CDR2 is SQIVND (reference sequence). The CDR3 DNA sequence: TGTGCCAGTAGTCTCGACACAGATACGCAGTATTTT. It encodes CASSLDTDTQYF.

The gene calls are TRBV4-1 and TRBJ2-7; 9 positions agree with TRBD1. Unmatched junction bases numbered 8, after V lost 3 bases and J lost 5 bases. Germline V gene lookup returns CDR1 MGHRA and CDR2 YSYEKL. The length of the CDR3 is 15 residues. The CDR3 bases are TGCGCCAGCAGCCACTCCGGGACAGGGATTAACGAGCAGTACTTC. Translating it yields CASSHSGTGINEQYF.

This clonotype was counted at least ten times. V gene TRBV10-3 combines with J gene TRBJ2-2, with unresolved D. From germline, CDR1 is ENHRY and CDR2 SYGVKD. V was pared by 4 bases and J by 2 bases, with 8 bases between. This CDR3 is built from 14 residues. CDR3 loop: CAISGTLNTGELFF. DNA for the CDR3: TGTGCCATCAGTGGCACACTAAACACCGGGGAGCTGTTTTTT.

This clonotype was found many times. The chain carries TRBV12-3 or TRBV12-4 and TRBJ2-7; 8 bases line up with TRBD1. The CDR3 is 13 residues long. Trimming cost V 6 bases and J 5 bases; bases outside gene matches: 6. CDR3 DNA: TGTGCCAGCAGACGGGACAGGAGACACGAGCAGTACTTC. Translated: CASRRDRRHEQYF.

There are many counts of this clonotype. This chain links TRBV4-1 with TRBJ2-1; tentatively, D is TRBD2 (5 bases). The CDR3 totals 17 residues. V lost 4 bases to trimming and J lost 8 bases, with 24 bases between them. Germline CDR1 is MGHRA and CDR2 is YSYEKL. In DNA form, the CDR3 reads TGCGCCAGCAGCCCAAGAGGAGACGTTACATTCGGGGATGAGCAGTTCTTC. This encodes CASSPRGDVTFGDEQFF.

This chain links TRBV10-1 with TRBJ2-3, with D uncertain. CDR1 is WNHNN and CDR2 is SYGVQD in the germline V gene (reference sequence). The V end was cut by 2 bases, the J end by 7 bases, with 7 bases between. This CDR3 is 12 amino acids long. DNA for the CDR3: TGCGCCAGCAGTGAGAATCTAAATACGCAGTATTTT. Translating gives CASSENLNTQYF.

This clonotype has a count of ten or more. The chain is built from TRBV18 and TRBJ1-4; D may be TRBD1 (6 bases). The germline V and J ends were trimmed by 1 base and 3 bases, with 12 bases remaining between them. The CDR3 length is 16 residues. Germline CDR1 KGHSH, CDR2 LQKENI. This chain's CDR3 is CASSPLPQGPNEKLFF. As DNA, the CDR3 is TGTGCCAGCTCACCACTCCCACAGGGCCCTAATGAAAAACTGTTTTTT.

This clonotype appeared many times. The chain uses TRBV27 and TRBJ2-1, with D maybe TRBD1 (8 bases). Germline lookup yields CDR1 MNHEY and CDR2 SMNVEV (reference sequence). The CDR3 has 14 residues. With 2 bases removed from V and 7 bases from J, the gap between germline ends came to 12 bases. CDR3 nucleotide sequence: TGTGCCAGCAGTTTACGGGGGGACAGGAATGAGCAGTTCTTC. This codes for CASSLRGDRNEQFF.

The chain combines TRBV29-1 with TRBJ2-7, with D uncertain. V was clipped by 4 bases and J by 7 bases, with 17 bases between them. Germline assignment: CDR1 SQVTM and CDR2 ANQGSEA. The CDR3 is made up of 13 amino acids. The CDR3 spells CSVVRPEDGEQYF. The CDR3 region has the DNA TGCAGCGTTGTGCGGCCTGAGGACGGGGAGCAGTACTTC.

V gene TRBV5-4 combines with J gene TRBJ2-5; 7 positions agree with TRBD2. Germline V gene lookup returns CDR1 SGHNT and CDR2 YYREEE (reference sequence). The CDR3 is made up of 14 amino acids. V lost 4 bases to trimming and J lost 1 base; unmatched junction nucleotides: 4. The chain's CDR3 is CASSEGLVQETQYF. CDR3 DNA: TGTGCCAGCAGCGAAGGACTAGTCCAAGAGACCCAGTACTTC. Supplemented by reference TRBV5-4 and TRBJ2-5, the full variable domain reads ETGVTQSPTHLIKTRGQQVTLRCSSQSGHNTVSWYQQALGQGPQFIFQYYREEENGRGNFPPRFSGLQFPNYSSELNVNALELDDSALYLCASSEGLVQETQYFGPGTRLLVL.

In its sample, this clonotype was seen many times. V and J are TRBV9 and TRBJ1-2; 7 nucleotides line up with TRBD1. V shed 4 bases, J shed 3 bases, and the junction held 9 bases outside the gene matches. The CDR3 is made up of 15 amino acids. Germline V gene lookup returns CDR1 SGDLS and CDR2 YYNGEE. CDR3 sequence reads: CASSPRGGIDYGYTF. As DNA, the CDR3 is TGTGCCAGCAGCCCCAGGGGGGGGATCGACTATGGCTACACCTTC.

This clonotype was seen repeatedly, ten times or more. J is TRBJ2-2 and V is TRBV11-2, with 10 bases that match TRBD1. The trim removed 7 bases at V and 3 bases at J, leaving 2 bases unmatched. This CDR3 has 14 residues. Germline V gene data show CDR1 as SGHAT and CDR2 as FQNNGV. The CDR3 DNA reads as TGTGCCAGCACCGGGACAGGGGACACCGGGGAGCTGTTTTTT. Protein sequence: CASTGTGDTGELFF.

This clonotype has a count of ten or more. The chain employs TRBV6-1 and TRBJ2-3, with D perhaps TRBD2 (6 bases). Trimming shortened V by 5 bases and J by 2 bases, and 11 bases separated the two germline ends. CDR3 length: 14 residues. Germline loops: CDR1 MNHNS, CDR2 SASEGT. CDR3 residues: CASSTAGLTDTQYF. The CDR3 DNA reads TGTGCCAGCAGTACGGCGGGACTCACAGATACGCAGTATTTT.

The sample holds many counts of this clonotype. V gene TRBV30 combines with J gene TRBJ2-3; D uncertain. The length of the CDR3 is 14 residues. V lost 2 bases and J 0 bases, leaving 9 bases between the germline ends. Germline V CDR1 and CDR2: GTSNPN, SVGIG (reference sequence). Here the CDR3 reads CAWSLGFSTDTQYF. The CDR3 nucleotides are TGTGCCTGGAGTCTCGGATTTAGCACAGATACGCAGTATTTT. Full variable domain (outside the CDR3, taken from reference TRBV30 and TRBJ2-3): SQTIHQWPATLVQPVGSPLSLECTVEGTSNPNLYWYRQAAGRGLQLLFYSVGIGQISSEVPQNLSASRPQDRQFILSSKKLLLSDSGFYLCAWSLGFSTDTQYFGPGTRLTVL.

This clonotype has ten or more counts. The rearrangement links TRBV5-1 to TRBJ2-7; 7 bases match TRBD1. Germline values: CDR1 SGHRS, CDR2 YFSETQ. Losses at the gene ends were 3 bases for V and 6 bases for J; bases not matched to a gene: 6. CDR3 length equals 13 residues. The CDR3: CASSWETGREQYF. CDR3 nucleotides: TGCGCCAGCAGCTGGGAGACAGGGCGCGAGCAGTACTTC.

In this sample, this clonotype turned up many times. The chain couples TRBV4-1 to TRBJ2-6; the match to TRBD2 covers 12 bases. The trim removed 2 bases at V and 1 base at J, leaving 3 bases unmatched. Germline CDR1 and CDR2: MGHRA and YSYEKL. The CDR3 is 18 residues long. The CDR3 reads CASSQSSGGASGANVLTF. The CDR3 DNA reads as TGCGCCAGCAGCCAATCTAGCGGGGGGGCATCTGGGGCCAACGTCCTGACTTTC.

This clonotype was detected many times. CDR3 in amino acids: CASSLASNSNQPQHF. The CDR3 region has the DNA TGCGCCAGCAGCTTGGCCAGTAATAGCAATCAGCCCCAGCATTTT. The chain recombines TRBV5-1 with TRBJ1-5; D call uncertain. The germline CDR1 and CDR2 sequences are SGHRS and YFSETQ. V was shortened by 0 bases and J by 0 bases, with 7 bases between the two germline ends. This CDR3 has 15 residues. The whole variable domain, filled in from reference TRBV5-1 and TRBJ1-5, reads KAGVTQTPRYLIKTRGQQVTLSCSPISGHRSVSWYQQTPGQGLQFLFEYFSETQRNKGNFPGRFSGRQFSNSRSEMNVSTLELGDSALYLCASSLASNSNQPQHFGDGTRLSIL.

This clonotype is medium-sized by share. The chain recombines TRBV7-6 with TRBJ1-5; 7 nucleotides line up with TRBD1. The CDR3 has 15 amino acids. Germline lookup yields CDR1 SGHVS and CDR2 FNYEAQ. The V and J ends lost 1 base and 2 bases, in that order; junction bases with no gene match: 2. The CDR3 coding sequence is TGTGCCAGCAGCTTAGAGGGGGCACGCAATCAGCCCCAGCATTTT. Residues: CASSLEGARNQPQHF. The complete variable domain, with remaining parts taken from reference TRBV7-6 and TRBJ1-5, reads GAGVSQSPRYKVTKRGQDVALRCDPISGHVSLYWYRQALGQGPEFLTYFNYEAQQDKSGLPNDRFSAERPEGSISTLTIQRTEQRDSAMYRCASSLEGARNQPQHFGDGTRLSIL.

This clonotype was seen ten or more times. The chain combines TRBV5-1 with TRBJ2-3; D is possibly TRBD2 (7 bases). This CDR3 contains 14 residues. Trimming took 5 bases from V and 3 from J, leaving 13 bases between them. The germline V gene has CDR1 SGHRS and CDR2 YFSETQ. CDR3 residues: CASRTGGQTDTQYF. As DNA, the CDR3 is TGCGCCAGCAGGACGGGGGGCCAGACAGATACGCAGTATTTT.

The chain is built from TRBV7-2 and TRBJ2-3, with TRBD2 as a possible D gene (5 bases). The CDR3 is made up of 15 amino acids. V lost 7 bases, J lost 0 bases, and 14 bases lay in between. The V gene's germline CDR1 is SGHTA and CDR2 FQGNSA. The CDR3 bases are TGTGCCAGCAACCCCGGGGTTACTAGCACAGATACGCAGTATTTT. This codes for CASNPGVTSTDTQYF.

This clonotype has more than one count but fewer than ten. The V call is TRBV7-2, the J call TRBJ2-3; TRBD2 is a possible D gene (5 bases). V lost 1 base and J lost 3, with 8 bases in between. There are 14 residues in the CDR3. Germline V lookup: CDR1 SGHTA, CDR2 FQGNSA. The CDR3 is CASSLGLPTDTQYF. CDR3 nucleotides: TGTGCCAGCAGCTTAGGACTACCAACAGATACGCAGTATTTT.

This clonotype has ten or more counts. The chain carries TRBV2 and TRBJ2-1; 9 nucleotides agree with TRBD1. V shed 5 bases and J 6 bases; nucleotides not matched to a gene: 2. CDR3 size: 13 residues. Per the germline V gene, CDR1 is SNHLY and CDR2 is FYNNEI. The CDR3 DNA sequence: TGTGCCAGCAGTTTACAGGGGGCCAATGAGCAGTTCTTC. The encoded protein is CASSLQGANEQFF.

This clonotype has at least ten counts. This CDR3 is CASSLGQTNQPQHF. In DNA form, the CDR3 reads TGCGCCAGCAGCTTGGGACAGACCAATCAGCCCCAGCATTTT. The chain carries TRBV5-1 and TRBJ1-5; D perhaps matches TRBD1 (5 bases). Per germline, CDR1 SGHRS and CDR2 YFSETQ. The CDR3 runs 14 residues. V lost 0 bases and J lost 3, with 7 bases in between.

This clonotype appeared many times. This chain joins TRBV19 and TRBJ2-5; TRBD1 is a possible D gene (6 bases). Per germline, CDR1 LNHDA and CDR2 SQIVND (reference sequence). CDR3 length: 13 residues. V was cut by 4 bases and J by 9 bases, with 15 bases left in between. This chain's CDR3 is CASSTNDRKAQYF. CDR3 sequence (DNA): TGTGCCAGTAGTACTAACGACAGGAAGGCCCAGTACTTC.

Remarks on this clonotype: This may be a read error, as it is one base from a much larger clone. This rearrangement joins TRBV11-2 to TRBJ2-7, with D tentatively TRBD2 (6 bases). Germline CDR1 is SGHAT and CDR2 is FQNNGV. This CDR3 contains 15 residues. The CDR3 DNA sequence: TGTGCCGGCAGCTTTTATGCGACTAGCTCCTACGAGCAGTACTTC. It specifies CAGSFYATSSYEQYF.

This clonotype was seen many times. The gene calls are TRBV18 and TRBJ2-2; no clear D. V dropped 4 bases and J dropped 6 bases, with 9 bases sitting between them. Germline CDR1 reads KGHSH; CDR2 reads LQKENI. There are 13 residues in the CDR3. CDR3 bases: TGTGCCAGCTCACTACCGGTGGCCGGGGAGCTGTTTTTT. This encodes CASSLPVAGELFF. The complete variable domain, with remaining parts taken from reference TRBV18 and TRBJ2-2, reads NAGVMQNPRHLVRRRGQEARLRCSPMKGHSHVYWYRQLPEEGLKFMVYLQKENIIDESGMPKERFSAEFPKEGPSILRIQQVVRGDSAAYFCASSLPVAGELFFGEGSRLTVL.

Many counts were recorded for this clonotype. The chain recombines TRBV15 with TRBJ1-2, with 7 bases lining up with TRBD1. V lost 3 bases and J lost 5; bases outside the gene matches: 6. The CDR3 extends over 14 amino acids. Germline V gene lookup returns CDR1 LNHNV and CDR2 YYDKDF (reference sequence). This CDR3 is CATSRAGTAYGYTF. CDR3 nucleotide sequence: TGTGCCACCAGCAGGGCTGGGACAGCATATGGCTACACCTTC.

Only one count was recorded for this clonotype. It may be a read error: a sequence one base away is much more abundant. The rearrangement uses TRBV28 and TRBJ2-3; maybe TRBD1 (6 bases). The length of the CDR3 is 15 residues. Germline assignment: CDR1 MDHEN and CDR2 SYDVKM. V was shortened by 6 bases and J by 2 bases, with 15 bases between the two germline ends. The CDR3 nucleotides read TGTGCCAGCAGAACTCGGACAGCACCCACAGATACGCAGTATTTT. It encodes CASRTRTAPTDTQYF.